The present T cell receptor (beta chain) was sequenced within a study of tumor and adjacent non-tumor tissue in lung cancer. About the study: Samples averaged about 4.17 million productive TCRbeta reads each. General study results and limits: TCR diversity was significantly greater in tumor than normal lung tissue. Normal lung showed higher cumulative top 100 clone frequency than tumor.

The template was RNA from unsorted bulk tissue. The normal lung tissue was taken more than 3 cm from the tumor edge. This clonotype was detected many times. Its target is not known. Germline V gene data show CDR1 as SQVTM and CDR2 as ANQGSEA. V was shortened by 6 bases and J by 4 bases, with 11 bases between the two germline ends. This CDR3 region has 12 residues. Three rounds of nested PCR, following a modified ARM-PCR protocol, produced the TCRbeta library. TCRdb re-derived calls from the multiplex PCR reads in MiXCR, one entry per CDR3 protein. The table includes about 43,000 distinct CDR3 sequences, 60% detected once.

The sequencing input was distant non-tumor lung tissue. The gene calls are TRBV29-1 and TRBJ2-3, with D hard to call. This receptor was taken from a man aged 50-59 years with non-small cell lung cancer. CDR3 nucleotide sequence: TGCAGCGTGGGTGGGAACCCAGATACGCAGTATTTT. Translation gives CSVGGNPDTQYF.